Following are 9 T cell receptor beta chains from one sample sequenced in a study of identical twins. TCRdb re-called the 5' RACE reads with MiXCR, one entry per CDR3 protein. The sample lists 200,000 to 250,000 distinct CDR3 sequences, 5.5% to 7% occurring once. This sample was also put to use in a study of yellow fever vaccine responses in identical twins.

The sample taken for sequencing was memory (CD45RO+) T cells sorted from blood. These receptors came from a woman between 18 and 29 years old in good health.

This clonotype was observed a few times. Here the CDR3 reads CSAPKTSGSVSGELFF. Here the CDR3 DNA reads TGCAGTGCGCCTAAGACTAGCGGGAGTGTCTCCGGGGAGCTGTTTTTT. The V call is TRBV20-1, the J call TRBJ2-2; TRBD2 matches at 12 bases. The CDR3 loop spans 16 amino acids. Germline V gene sequence: CDR1 DFQATT, CDR2 SNEGSKA (reference sequence). Germline trimming cut 6 bases from V and 6 bases from J; bases unmatched to any gene: 11.

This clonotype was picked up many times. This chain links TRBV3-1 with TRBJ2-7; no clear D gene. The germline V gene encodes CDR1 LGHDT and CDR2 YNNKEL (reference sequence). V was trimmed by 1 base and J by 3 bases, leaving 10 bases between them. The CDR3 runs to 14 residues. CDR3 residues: CASSQGRQVYEQYV. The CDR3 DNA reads TGTGCCAGCAGCCAAGGTCGGCAAGTCTACGAGCAGTACGTC.

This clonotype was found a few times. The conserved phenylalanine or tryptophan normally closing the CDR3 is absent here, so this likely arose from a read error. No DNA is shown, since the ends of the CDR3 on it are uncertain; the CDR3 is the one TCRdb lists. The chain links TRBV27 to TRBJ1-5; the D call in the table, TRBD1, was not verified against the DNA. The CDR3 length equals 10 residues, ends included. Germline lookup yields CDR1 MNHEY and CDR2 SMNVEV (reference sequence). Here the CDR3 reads CASSFYTGPG.

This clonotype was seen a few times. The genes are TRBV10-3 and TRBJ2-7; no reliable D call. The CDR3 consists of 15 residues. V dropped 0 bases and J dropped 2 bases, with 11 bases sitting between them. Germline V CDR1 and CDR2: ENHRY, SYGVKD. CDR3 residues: CAISESRTAPYEQYV. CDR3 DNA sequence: TGTGCCATCAGTGAGTCGAGAACCGCCCCCTACGAGCAGTACGTC.

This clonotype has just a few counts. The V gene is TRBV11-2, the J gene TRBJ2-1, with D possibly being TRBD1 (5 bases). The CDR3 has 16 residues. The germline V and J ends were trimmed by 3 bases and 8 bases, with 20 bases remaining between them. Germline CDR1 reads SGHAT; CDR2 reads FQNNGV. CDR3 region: CASSFRLTQGRDEQFF. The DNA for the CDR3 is TGTGCCAGCAGCTTTCGATTAACGCAGGGCAGAGATGAGCAGTTCTTC.

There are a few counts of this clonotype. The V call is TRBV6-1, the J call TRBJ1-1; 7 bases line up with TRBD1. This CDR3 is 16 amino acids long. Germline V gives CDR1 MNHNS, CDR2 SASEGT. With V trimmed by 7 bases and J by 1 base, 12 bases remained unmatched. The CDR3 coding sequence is TGTGCCAGCATACCCAGAGGGACAGCATCGAACACTGAAGCTTTCTTT. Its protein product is CASIPRGTASNTEAFF.

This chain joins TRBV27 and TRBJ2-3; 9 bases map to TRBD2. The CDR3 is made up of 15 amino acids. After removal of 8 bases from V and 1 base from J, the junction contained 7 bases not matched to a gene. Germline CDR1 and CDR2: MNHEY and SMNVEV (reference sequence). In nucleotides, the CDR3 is TGTGCCAGCCAGCTAGCGGGGCTACGCACAGATACGCAGTATTTT. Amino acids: CASQLAGLRTDTQYF.

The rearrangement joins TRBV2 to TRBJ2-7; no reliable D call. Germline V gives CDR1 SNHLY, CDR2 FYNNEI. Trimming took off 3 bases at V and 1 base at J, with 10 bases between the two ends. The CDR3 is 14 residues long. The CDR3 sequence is CASSDGPVSYEQYV. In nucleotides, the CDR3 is TGTGCCAGCAGTGATGGTCCAGTTTCCTACGAGCAGTACGTC.

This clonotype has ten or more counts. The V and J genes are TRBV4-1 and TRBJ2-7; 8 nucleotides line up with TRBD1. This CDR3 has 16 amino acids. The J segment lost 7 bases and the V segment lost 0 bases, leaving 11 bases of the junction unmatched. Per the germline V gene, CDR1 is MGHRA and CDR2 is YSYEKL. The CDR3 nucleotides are TGCGCCAGCAGCCAAGAGCGGGACAGGCCCAGTTTGGAGCAGTACTTC. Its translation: CASSQERDRPSLEQYF.